The 32 T cell receptor beta chains reported below all come from one sample, sequenced in a study of high-grade serous ovarian cancer treatment subgroups. The table came from immunoSEQ multiplex PCR; TCRdb's copy has only in-frame clones and leaves some out. The sample has about 28,000 clones, about 88% seen once; the top ten hold approximately 2.3%. Tumor samples were taken before definitive surgery or chemotherapy. Material: tumor tissue. All receptors derive from a human donor with high-grade serous ovarian cancer.

Here the CDR3 DNA reads TGTGCCAGCACAAGGGATTTAGCTCCCACAGATACGCAGTATTTT. It translates to CASTRDLAPTDTQYF. The chain is built from TRBV5-4 and TRBJ2-3; no reliable D call. CDR1 and CDR2 (germline): SGHNT, YYREEE (reference sequence). This CDR3 region has 15 residues. Trimming took off 6 bases at V and 2 bases at J, with 16 bases between the two ends.

This clone has more than one count but fewer than ten. CDR3 residues: CASSHGRRRVNEKLFF. As DNA, the CDR3 is TGCGCCAGCAGCCACGGACGGCGGAGGGTTAATGAAAAACTGTTTTTT. This chain uses TRBV4-1 with TRBJ1-4; no definite D call. The CDR3 is made up of 16 amino acids. V gave up 3 bases and J gave up 4 bases, with 15 bases separating them. Germline CDR1 reads MGHRA; CDR2 reads YSYEKL.

The J gene is TRBJ2-3, the V gene TRBV5-1; 10 bases line up with TRBD1. The CDR3 spans 16 residues. The V gene end was trimmed by 3 bases and the J gene end by 3 bases; junction bases not matched to a gene: 7. Germline CDR1 reads SGHRS; CDR2 reads YFSETQ. CDR3 loop: CASSSAGTGVTDTQYF. In DNA, the CDR3 is TGCGCCAGCAGCTCTGCCGGGACAGGGGTGACAGATACGCAGTATTTT. The entire variable domain, with the rest obtained from reference TRBV5-1 and TRBJ2-3, is as follows: KAGVTQTPRYLIKTRGQQVTLSCSPISGHRSVSWYQQTPGQGLQFLFEYFSETQRNKGNFPGRFSGRQFSNSRSEMNVSTLELGDSALYLCASSSAGTGVTDTQYFGPGTRLTVL.

This clone appeared once. This rearrangement joins TRBV11-2 to TRBJ2-3, with 7 bases aligning to TRBD2. The CDR3 spans 14 residues. Germline V gene sequence: CDR1 SGHAT, CDR2 FQNNGV. V trimming: 1 base; J trimming: 5 bases; junction bases outside the gene matches: 3. CDR3 residues: CASSLVGGIDTQYF. The CDR3 coding sequence is TGTGCCAGCAGCTTAGTCGGGGGGATAGATACGCAGTATTTT.

The chain carries TRBV6-5 and TRBJ1-1, with D tentatively TRBD1 (5 bases). Germline values: CDR1 MNHEY, CDR2 SVGAGI. This CDR3 is built from 14 residues. Deletions cut 6 bases from V and 3 bases from J, with 14 bases between. The CDR3 region is CASSPTAGYTEAFF. CDR3 nucleotide sequence: TGTGCCAGCAGCCCGACAGCGGGATACACTGAAGCTTTCTTT.

The genes are TRBV7-3 and TRBJ2-2, with D uncertain. CDR3 length: 13 residues. The germline V gene has CDR1 SGHTA and CDR2 FQGTGA. Trimming removed 4 bases from V and 5 bases from J, with 8 bases in between. The chain's CDR3 is CASSSSITGELFF. The CDR3 DNA follows: TGTGCCAGCAGCTCAAGTATAACCGGGGAGCTGTTTTTT.

The chain is built from TRBV19 and TRBJ2-5, with 10 bases matching TRBD2. The junction had 5 bases not matched to a gene; V was cut back by 4 bases and J by 3 bases. The CDR3 spans 15 residues. Germline V lookup: CDR1 LNHDA, CDR2 SQIVND (reference sequence). The CDR3, as DNA: TGTGCCAGTAGTACCCTAGCGGGAGTGGAAGAGACCCAGTACTTC. Translating it yields CASSTLAGVEETQYF.

This clone was observed once. This chain connects TRBV18 to TRBJ2-5, with 7 bases aligning to TRBD1. The germline gives CDR1 KGHSH, CDR2 LQKENI. V trimming: 2 bases; J trimming: 3 bases; junction bases outside the gene matches: 0. CDR3 length: 13 amino acids. The CDR3 DNA is TGTGCCAGCTCACCAGGGACAGAAGAGACCCAGTACTTC. Protein: CASSPGTEETQYF.

V gene TRBV6-6 combines with J gene TRBJ2-1; D unclear. Germline-derived CDR1 and CDR2 are MNHNY and SVGAGI (reference sequence). V lost 4 bases, J lost 15 bases, and 16 bases lay in between. The CDR3 spans 12 residues. Here the CDR3 DNA reads TGTGCCAGCAGTTCCATGCCCACAAGATTGTTCTTC. Translation gives CASSSMPTRLFF.

The gene calls are TRBV19 and TRBJ2-7, with 10 bases matching TRBD1. CDR3 size: 16 residues. V gave up 3 bases and J gave up 6 bases; unmatched junction bases: 11. Germline lookup yields CDR1 LNHDA and CDR2 SQIVND (reference sequence). The CDR3 DNA reads TGTGCCAGTAGTATTGGCCGCGTCCGGACAGGGGGCGAGCAGTACTTC. Translated: CASSIGRVRTGGEQYF.

The V gene is TRBV18, the J gene TRBJ2-1, with TRBD1 matching 10 bases. The V segment lost 2 bases and the J segment 5 bases; nucleotides outside the gene matches: 9. CDR3 length: 17 amino acids. The V gene's germline CDR1 is KGHSH and CDR2 LQKENI. CDR3 nucleotide sequence: TGTGCCAGCTCACCAAGAACCCCGGGACAGGGGCACAATGAGCAGTTCTTC. It encodes CASSPRTPGQGHNEQFF.

The chain employs TRBV27 and TRBJ2-5; 7 bases fit TRBD1. The length of the CDR3 is 15 residues. With V trimmed by 6 bases and J by 4 bases, 11 bases remained unmatched. Per germline, CDR1 MNHEY and CDR2 SMNVEV (reference sequence). DNA for the CDR3: TGTGCCAGCAGCTGGGACAGTCGGAGTGGAGAGACCCAGTACTTC. Its protein is CASSWDSRSGETQYF.

The J gene is TRBJ2-3, the V gene TRBV11-3; tentative D call: TRBD2 (7 bases). From germline, CDR1 is SGHNT and CDR2 YENEEA. The length of the CDR3 is 16 residues. The germline V and J ends were trimmed by 6 bases and 5 bases, with 21 bases remaining between them. CDR3 amino acids: CASSPGVGGLGDTQYF. The CDR3 DNA reads TGTGCCAGCAGTCCGGGAGTGGGGGGGCTTGGAGATACGCAGTATTTT. Together with reference TRBV11-3 and TRBJ2-3, the CDR3 gives the full variable domain: EAGVVQSPRYKIIEKKQPVAFWCNPISGHNTLYWYLQNLGQGPELLIRYENEEAVDDSQLPKDRFSAERLKGVDSTLKIQPAELGDSAVYLCASSPGVGGLGDTQYFGPGTRLTVL.

This rearrangement joins TRBV4-1 to TRBJ2-7, with no clear D. V gave up 2 bases and J gave up 2 bases, with 13 bases separating them. This CDR3 region has 15 residues. Germline V gene sequence: CDR1 MGHRA, CDR2 YSYEKL. CDR3 region: CASSQFFGATYEQYF. The CDR3 DNA reads TGCGCCAGCAGCCAATTTTTCGGCGCTACCTACGAGCAGTACTTC.

This clone has just a few counts. The CDR3 region is CASSQVQVNQPQHF. The CDR3 DNA reads TGCGCCAGCAGCCAAGTACAGGTCAATCAGCCCCAGCATTTT. The V and J genes are TRBV4-1 and TRBJ1-5; D is perhaps TRBD1 (5 bases). CDR1 is MGHRA, CDR2 YSYEKL, per germline. The CDR3 length is 14 residues. Trimming removed 1 base from V and 3 bases from J, with 7 bases in between.

Regarding this clone: At one end, the junction sequence differs from germline, possibly due to a read error. The CDR3 region is CASSLGIEQYF. The CDR3 bases are TGTGCCAGCAGCTTGGGGATAGAGCAGTACTTC. The V gene is TRBV5-1, the J gene TRBJ2-7, with D unresolved. The CDR3 has 11 amino acids. Per the germline V gene, CDR1 is SGHRS and CDR2 is YFSETQ.

This rearrangement joins TRBV5-4 to TRBJ2-5; D unresolved. The CDR3 covers 16 residues. V dropped 0 bases and J dropped 5 bases, with 17 bases sitting between them. Germline loops: CDR1 SGHNT, CDR2 YYREEE (reference sequence). CDR3 residues: CASSLGPAGSKETQYF. DNA for the CDR3: TGTGCCAGCAGCTTGGGGCCGGCTGGTTCCAAGGAGACCCAGTACTTC.

CDR3 bases: TGTGCCAGCAGTTTAGGTTCGGGACAAAGTAGCACAGATACGCAGTATTTT. It translates to CASSLGSGQSSTDTQYF. The chain uses TRBV28 and TRBJ2-3, with D possibly being TRBD1 (6 bases). Per the germline V gene, CDR1 is MDHEN and CDR2 is SYDVKM. V was trimmed by 2 bases and J by 0 bases, leaving 15 bases between them. This CDR3 region has 17 residues. Looking up the rest from reference TRBV28 and TRBJ2-3 gives the full variable domain: DVKVTQSSRYLVKRTGEKVFLECVQDMDHENMFWYRQDPGLGLRLIYFSYDVKMKEKGDIPEGYSVSREKKERFSLILESASTNQTSMYLCASSLGSGQSSTDTQYFGPGTRLTVL.

The chain has TRBV4-1 and TRBJ2-3; D could derive from TRBD1 or TRBD2 (6 bases each). The germline V gene encodes CDR1 MGHRA and CDR2 YSYEKL. There are 17 residues in the CDR3. V was shortened by 0 bases and J by 3 bases, with 16 bases between the two germline ends. CDR3: CASSQEGQTRGTDTQYF. The CDR3 DNA reads TGCGCCAGCAGCCAAGAAGGACAGACCCGGGGGACAGATACGCAGTATTTT.

This chain links TRBV9 with TRBJ2-2, with no clear D. The CDR3 loop spans 13 amino acids. With 3 bases removed from V and 5 bases from J, the gap between germline ends came to 8 bases. CDR1 is SGDLS, CDR2 YYNGEE, per germline. CDR3 in DNA: TGTGCCAGCAGCGAGTGGGCGACCGGGGAGCTGTTTTTT. Its translation is CASSEWATGELFF.

The J gene is TRBJ2-3, the V gene TRBV7-3, with D hard to call. CDR3 length: 13 residues. Germline CDR1 reads SGHTA; CDR2 reads FQGTGA. The V end lost 5 bases, the J end lost 4 bases, and 10 bases lay between the germline ends. CDR3 protein: CASSTLSSDTQYF. In DNA, the CDR3 is TGTGCCAGCAGCACCCTTAGCTCAGATACGCAGTATTTT.

CDR3 nucleotide sequence: TGTGCCAGCAGTTTATTCTTTCCGGGTGATCAGCCCCAGCATTTT. The encoded protein is CASSLFFPGDQPQHF. This chain links TRBV28 with TRBJ1-5; D gene uncertain. The CDR3 consists of 15 residues. The germline V gene encodes CDR1 MDHEN and CDR2 SYDVKM. V lost 1 base and J lost 5, with 12 bases in between.

CDR3 bases: TGTGCCAGCAGCTCAGGTACCGAGGCCGCCGAGCAGTACTTC. Translating gives CASSSGTEAAEQYF. The chain carries TRBV7-8 and TRBJ2-5; no reliable D call. The J call may be mistaken, given a closer DNA end match to TRBJ2-7. Per the germline V gene, CDR1 is SGHVS and CDR2 is FQNEAQ. This CDR3 is built from 14 residues.

The rearrangement uses TRBV28 and TRBJ2-5; 8 bases are a match to TRBD2. Germline loops: CDR1 MDHEN, CDR2 SYDVKM. The CDR3 is made up of 14 amino acids. Trimming took 5 bases from V and 7 from J; bases not matched to a gene: 9. This chain's CDR3 is CASSPGRAIPTQYF. DNA of the CDR3: TGTGCCAGCAGTCCCGGGAGGGCCATCCCGACCCAGTACTTC. The variable domain in full, completed from reference TRBV28 and TRBJ2-5, reads DVKVTQSSRYLVKRTGEKVFLECVQDMDHENMFWYRQDPGLGLRLIYFSYDVKMKEKGDIPEGYSVSREKKERFSLILESASTNQTSMYLCASSPGRAIPTQYFGPGTRLLVL.

This rearrangement joins TRBV9 to TRBJ1-4; maybe TRBD1 (5 bases). The V gene's germline CDR1 is SGDLS and CDR2 YYNGEE. The CDR3 sequence is 15 residues long. Trimming removed 0 bases from V and 3 bases from J, with 9 bases in between. The CDR3 coding sequence is TGTGCCAGCAGCGTAGTTGACAGACCTAATGAAAAACTGTTTTTT. Translated: CASSVVDRPNEKLFF.

The genes are TRBV30 and TRBJ2-1; TRBD2 aligns across 10 bases. There are 15 residues in the CDR3. V lost 5 bases and J lost 4; bases outside the gene matches: 8. Per germline, CDR1 GTSNPN and CDR2 SVGIG (reference sequence). Written as DNA, the CDR3 is TGTGCCTGGGGGAAAGGACTAGCGGAGTACAATGAGCAGTTCTTC. It is translated as CAWGKGLAEYNEQFF.

The gene calls are TRBV5-8 and TRBJ2-7; D uncertain. The CDR3 extends over 15 amino acids. The ends were cut back, 0 bases at V and 0 bases at J, with 10 bases in the middle. Per the germline V gene, CDR1 is SGHTS and CDR2 is YDEGEE. The CDR3 DNA reads TGTGCCAGCAGCTTGGCTCCGGGTGGCTCCTACGAGCAGTACTTC. This sequence encodes CASSLAPGGSYEQYF.

By share of the sample, this clone is medium-sized (0.01 to 0.1%). V gene TRBV2 combines with J gene TRBJ1-2, with 9 bases aligning to TRBD1. This CDR3 contains 14 residues. Trimming cost V 6 bases and J 4 bases; bases outside gene matches: 6. The germline gives CDR1 SNHLY, CDR2 FYNNEI. The CDR3 protein is CASSDTGGGYGYTF. The CDR3 DNA reads as TGTGCCAGCAGCGATACAGGGGGCGGCTATGGCTACACCTTC. Supplemented by reference TRBV2 and TRBJ1-2, the full variable domain reads EPEVTQTPSHQVTQMGQEVILRCVPISNHLYFYWYRQILGQKVEFLVSFYNNEISEKSEIFDDQFSVERPDGSNFTLKIRSTKLEDSAMYFCASSDTGGGYGYTFGSGTRLTVV.

The genes are TRBV27 and TRBJ2-3; TRBD2 agrees at 7 bases. This CDR3 has 15 amino acids. The junction had 5 bases not matched to a gene; V was cut back by 5 bases and J by 0 bases. Germline CDR1 reads MNHEY; CDR2 reads SMNVEV (reference sequence). CDR3 nucleotide sequence: TGTGCCAGCAGTCAGGGACTACCTAGCACAGATACGCAGTATTTT. Its translation: CASSQGLPSTDTQYF.

This clone was seen just once. Its ends do not fully match the called genes, so a read error is possible. V gene TRBV27 combines with J gene TRBJ2-1; TRBD1 aligns across 7 bases. The CDR3 has 16 residues. Germline V gives CDR1 MNHEY, CDR2 SMNVEV (reference sequence). The CDR3 DNA reads TGTGCCTGCAGTTCGTCCACAGGGGTCTCCTACAATGAGCAGTTCTTC. Protein: CACSSSTGVSYNEQFF.

The chain joins TRBV27 to TRBJ2-3; 10 bases match TRBD1. Looked up from germline, CDR1 is MNHEY and CDR2 is SMNVEV (reference sequence). The CDR3 covers 16 residues. Trimming cost V 5 bases and J 2 bases; bases outside gene matches: 7. CDR3 amino acids: CASSTDRGRFTDTQYF. DNA of the CDR3: TGTGCCAGCAGTACAGACAGGGGGCGTTTCACAGATACGCAGTATTTT.

This chain uses TRBV4-1 with TRBJ2-1, with TRBD2 matching 9 bases. The length of the CDR3 is 15 residues. V dropped 3 bases and J dropped 5; count of bases not matched to a gene: 5. CDR1 and CDR2 from the germline V gene are MGHRA and YSYEKL. The CDR3 nucleotides read TGCGCCAGCAGCCAGCCAGCGGGAGGTCACAATGAGCAGTTCTTC. This gives the protein CASSQPAGGHNEQFF.